One sample yielded the 14 T cell receptor beta chains listed below, sequenced in a study of T cells after yellow fever vaccination (dated by TCRdb to about 2019). Receptor amplification or capture employed 5' RACE. TCRdb names Illumina HiSeq 2500 as the instrument used. TCRdb ran its own pipeline on the public reads, namely fastp trimming at Q25 and MiXCR clone calling, and kept in-frame beta chains. Every CDR3 protein is listed once, alongside the most common genes and DNA of its rows. Counted in this sample were roughly 110,000 distinct CDR3 sequences; 8.4% of them appeared once. Roughly 25% of the sample is held by the ten biggest clonotypes. Per the publication, the treatment or condition label means: live attenuated yellow fever vaccine strain. Sequencing used CD8+ T cells sorted from PBMCs, obtained 45 days after the yellow fever booster vaccination. Every receptor here comes from a man aged 30 to 45 who received the YFV17D yellow fever vaccine.

The sample holds many counts of this clonotype. The rearrangement links TRBV14 to TRBJ2-5, with D maybe TRBD2 (5 bases). Trimming pared 3 bases from V and 7 bases from J, leaving 12 bases between. CDR1 is SGHDN and CDR2 is FVKESK in the germline V gene. This CDR3 comprises 13 residues. The DNA for the CDR3 is TGTGCCAGCAGCCACGAGCTCCGGGGGACCCAGTACTTC. This sequence encodes CASSHELRGTQYF.

This clonotype was detected many times. CDR3 nucleotides: TGCGCCAGCAGCTTCCTGGAGCGGGATCCTGCATACAATGAGCAGTTCTTC. This codes for CASSFLERDPAYNEQFF. The chain has TRBV5-1 and TRBJ2-1; TRBD2 agrees at 7 bases. Per germline, CDR1 SGHRS and CDR2 YFSETQ. Trimming took 2 bases from V and 4 from J; bases not matched to a gene: 12. The CDR3 spans 17 residues.

About this clonotype itself: This could be a read error, since a much larger clone is one nucleotide away. The rearrangement joins TRBV30 to TRBJ2-7, with D perhaps matching TRBD2 (6 bases). CDR3 size: 14 residues. Trimming cost V 2 bases and J 5 bases, with 16 bases left between them. Looked up from germline, CDR1 is GTSNPN and CDR2 is SVGIG (reference sequence). The CDR3 protein is CAWSYAGRCNEQYF. As DNA, the CDR3 is TGTGCCTGGAGTTACGCCGGGAGATGTAACGAGCAGTACTTC.

This clonotype was seen a handful of times. In DNA form, the CDR3 reads TGTGCCAGCAGCCAAGAGACGGGCACCGGGGAGCTGTTTTTT. Amino acid sequence: CASSQETGTGELFF. V gene TRBV14 combines with J gene TRBJ2-2, with D hard to call. V was clipped by 0 bases and J by 4 bases, with 6 bases between them. CDR1 and CDR2 from the germline V gene are SGHDN and FVKESK. This CDR3 region has 14 residues.

This clonotype was seen at least ten times. V and J are TRBV27 and TRBJ2-5; 8 bases map to TRBD2. Germline trimming cut 5 bases from V and 4 bases from J; bases unmatched to any gene: 6. CDR3 length equals 14 residues. Germline CDR1 MNHEY, CDR2 SMNVEV (reference sequence). The CDR3 sequence: CASSLTGGRETQYF. The CDR3 region has the DNA TGTGCCAGCAGTCTAACGGGAGGGCGAGAGACCCAGTACTTC.

In this sample, this clonotype turned up a few times. The V gene is TRBV3-1, the J gene TRBJ2-3, with 9 positions matching TRBD2. Germline trimming cut 0 bases from V and 2 bases from J; bases unmatched to any gene: 6. Looked up from germline, CDR1 is LGHDT and CDR2 is YNNKEL (reference sequence). The CDR3 spans 17 residues. CDR3 bases: TGTGCCAGCAGCCAAGATAGAAAGCGGGAGGTCACAGATACGCAGTATTTT. This sequence encodes CASSQDRKREVTDTQYF.

This clonotype was detected many times. The chain links TRBV9 to TRBJ2-6; the D gene is possibly TRBD1 (7 bases). V lost 5 bases, J lost 2 bases, and 17 bases lay in between. The CDR3 runs 17 residues. Germline V CDR1 and CDR2: SGDLS, YYNGEE. CDR3 sequence (DNA): TGTGCCAGCAGAGGCGCAGGGGGAGGTCCTGGGGCCAACGTCCTGACTTTC. This sequence encodes CASRGAGGGPGANVLTF.

This clonotype was seen many times. The V and J genes are TRBV6-5 and TRBJ2-7; no definite D call. V was cut by 0 bases and J by 0 bases, with 15 bases left in between. The CDR3 has 17 amino acids. Germline assignment: CDR1 MNHEY and CDR2 SVGAGI. The DNA of the CDR3 is TGTGCCAGCAGTTACTCGTTTATGACGGATAGCTCCTACGAGCAGTACTTC. It codes for CASSYSFMTDSSYEQYF.

There are a few counts of this clonotype. The rearrangement joins TRBV24-1 to TRBJ1-2; TRBD1 matches at 9 bases. J gave up 8 bases and V 9 bases, and 12 bases lay outside the gene matches. CDR3 length: 14 amino acids. CDR1 KGHDR and CDR2 SFDVKD come from the germline V gene. CDR3 residues: CATEGGTGTDGYTF. CDR3 bases: TGTGCCACCGAGGGTGGGACAGGGACGGACGGCTACACCTTC.

At least ten counts were recorded for this clonotype. The V call is TRBV23-1, the J call TRBJ2-7, with D hard to call. TRBV23-1 is an ORF, with its function uncertain. CDR3 length: 12 residues. Trimming removed 4 bases at V and 12 bases at J, with 16 bases between. The CDR3 DNA is TGCGCCAGCAGTCCCCCGAGCCGTAGGGTGTACTTC. This translates into CASSPPSRRVYF.

This clonotype occurred many times. J is TRBJ1-2 and V is TRBV27, with TRBD1 as a possible D gene (5 bases). Trimming removed 8 bases at V and 0 bases at J, with 13 bases between. The CDR3 has 14 amino acids. Germline V gene lookup returns CDR1 MNHEY and CDR2 SMNVEV (reference sequence). The CDR3: CASRWGGANYGYTF. The CDR3 coding sequence is TGTGCCAGCCGGTGGGGGGGGGCTAACTATGGCTACACCTTC.

This clonotype was detected ten times or more. J is TRBJ2-7 and V is TRBV20-1; the match to TRBD2 covers 10 bases. V was pared by 5 bases and J by 5 bases, with 6 bases of the junction left unmatched. Looked up from germline, CDR1 is DFQATT and CDR2 is SNEGSKA (reference sequence). The CDR3 runs to 13 residues. This CDR3 reads CSARAGGPHEQYF. CDR3 coding DNA: TGCAGTGCTCGAGCGGGAGGGCCTCACGAGCAGTACTTC.

This clonotype was recorded at least ten times. The V call is TRBV9, the J call TRBJ2-3, with D hard to call. Germline CDR1 is SGDLS and CDR2 is YYNGEE. This CDR3 region has 17 residues. Trimming shortened V by 0 bases and J by 1 base, and 15 bases separated the two germline ends. CDR3 nucleotide sequence: TGTGCCAGCAGCGTAGCGGCGTCCTCAGCCGGCACAGATACGCAGTATTTT. Its translation is CASSVAASSAGTDTQYF.

This clonotype was seen a few times. This chain connects TRBV2 to TRBJ2-3, with 13 bases fitting TRBD2. Germline V gives CDR1 SNHLY, CDR2 FYNNEI. The V and J ends lost 11 bases and 2 bases, in that order; junction bases with no gene match: 16. The CDR3 has 18 residues. CDR3 in amino acids: CAFTGTETSGRFTDTQYF. In nucleotides, the CDR3 is TGTGCCTTCACCGGGACAGAGACTAGCGGGAGGTTCACAGATACGCAGTATTTT.